Reported below is one TCR beta chain. The entry originates in a study of shared clonotypes between healthy human individuals. Trimming cost V 1 base and J 6 bases, with 10 bases left between them. CDR3 length: 14 residues. Germline loops: CDR1 SGHAT, CDR2 FQNNGV. Using immunoSEQ multiplex PCR, the repertoire was profiled, and TCRdb retains in-frame clones only, with some absent. Among about 2.4 million clones, more than 85% were seen once, and the ten largest hold approximately 0.37%. The genes are TRBV11-2 and TRBJ2-1; D unclear. This TCR came from a man in his late teens or twenties in good health. Some clones in this sample may be carry-over from other donors' samples. The sequencing input was naive CD4+ T cells from PBMCs. Subset specified: CD45RA+ positively selected. The CDR3 sequence is CASSLARKPNEQFF. The CDR3 DNA reads as TGTGCCAGCAGCTTAGCCAGGAAACCCAATGAGCAGTTCTTC.